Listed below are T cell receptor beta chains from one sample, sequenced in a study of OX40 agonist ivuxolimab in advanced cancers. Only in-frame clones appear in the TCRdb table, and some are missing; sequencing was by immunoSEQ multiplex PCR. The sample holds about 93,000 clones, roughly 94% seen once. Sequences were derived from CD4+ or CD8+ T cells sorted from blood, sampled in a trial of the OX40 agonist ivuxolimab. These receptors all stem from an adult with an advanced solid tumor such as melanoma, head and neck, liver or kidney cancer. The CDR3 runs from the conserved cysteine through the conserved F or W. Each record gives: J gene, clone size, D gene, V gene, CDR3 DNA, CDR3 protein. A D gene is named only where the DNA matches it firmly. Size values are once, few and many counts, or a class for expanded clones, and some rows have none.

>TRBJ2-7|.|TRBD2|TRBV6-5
TGTGCCAGCAGTTACTCAGGGACTAGTCCCCTGGGCGAGCAGTACTTC
CASSYSGTSPLGEQYF
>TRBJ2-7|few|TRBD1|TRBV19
TGTGCCAGTAGTCCGGGACAGAAATACGAGCAGTACTTC
CASSPGQKYEQYF
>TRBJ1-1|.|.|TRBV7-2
TGTGCCAGCAGCCCATTTTCACGTGGGCGGCCTGAAGCTTTCTTT
CASSPFSRGRPEAFF
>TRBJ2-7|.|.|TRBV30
TGTGCCTGGAGTGAAGACAGGGAGCAGTACTTC
CAWSEDREQYF
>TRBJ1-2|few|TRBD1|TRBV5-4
TGTGCCAGCAGAATGACAGGGGATTATGGCTACACCTTC
CASRMTGDYGYTF
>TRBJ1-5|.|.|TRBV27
TGTGCCAGCAGTTCGCTCGGTTTTTCCGGCCAGCCCCAGCATTTT
CASSSLGFSGQPQHF
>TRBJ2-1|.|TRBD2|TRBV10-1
TGCGCCAGCAGTGACGGGGGTAGTAGCGGGAGATTCGGCTACAATGAGCAGTTCTTC
CASSDGGSSGRFGYNEQFF
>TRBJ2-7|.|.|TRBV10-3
TGTGCCATCAGTGACCAGGCGAGCTCCTACGAGCAGTACTTC
CAISDQASSYEQYF
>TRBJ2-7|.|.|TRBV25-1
TGTGCCAGCAGTGAAGCTAGACTTGACAGAACTTACGAGCAGTACTTC
CASSEARLDRTYEQYF
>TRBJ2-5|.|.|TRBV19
TGTGCCAGTAGTATTTCCCACCCTGGGACCCAGTACTTC
CASSISHPGTQYF
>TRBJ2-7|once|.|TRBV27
TGTGCCAGCAGTTTGCCCGGGGGCGAGCAGTACTTC
CASSLPGGEQYF
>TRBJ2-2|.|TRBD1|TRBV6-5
TGTGCCAGCAGTCGGGACAGGGTGGCCGGGGAGCTGTTTTTT
CASSRDRVAGELFF
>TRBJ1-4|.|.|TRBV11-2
TGTGCCAGCAGCTTAGGGGGGGCAACTAATGAAAAACTGTTTTTT
CASSLGGATNEKLFF
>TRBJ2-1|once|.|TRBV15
TGTGCCACCAGCCACCCGATGGAAAACAATGAGCAGTTCTTC
CATSHPMENNEQFF
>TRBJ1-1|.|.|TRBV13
TGTGCCAGCAGCTGGGGGTCCGACACTGAAGCTTTCTTT
CASSWGSDTEAFF
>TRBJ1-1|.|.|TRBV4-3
TGCGCCAGCAGCCAACTTGGCGGTAGGGAAAGGGTCACTGAAGCTTTCTTT
CASSQLGGRERVTEAFF
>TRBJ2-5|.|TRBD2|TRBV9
TGTGCCAGCAGCGTTTTTGGCGGGAGTAGGGAGACCCAGTACTTC
CASSVFGGSRETQYF
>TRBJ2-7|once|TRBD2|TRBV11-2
TGTGCCAGCAGCCTGCTAGCGGGATCCTACGAGCAGTACTTC
CASSLLAGSYEQYF
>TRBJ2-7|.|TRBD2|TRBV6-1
TGTGCCAGCAGTACCATAGCGGGAGGGCCGTACGAGCAGTACTTC
CASSTIAGGPYEQYF
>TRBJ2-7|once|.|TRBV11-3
TGTGCCAGCAGTTCAGGGGTGGCCTACGAGCAGTACTTC
CASSSGVAYEQYF
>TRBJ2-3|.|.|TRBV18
TGTGCCAGCTCACCGATAGAAGATTCCACAGATACGCAGTATTTT
CASSPIEDSTDTQYF
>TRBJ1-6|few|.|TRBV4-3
TGCGCCAGCAGCCATTCCCCCGGGGTAAATTCACCCCTCCACTTT
CASSHSPGVNSPLHF
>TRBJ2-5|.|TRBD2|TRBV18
TGTGCCAGCTCACCACCGGCTAGCGGGGGGGAGACCCAGTACTTC
CASSPPASGGETQYF
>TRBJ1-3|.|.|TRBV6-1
TGTGCCAGCAGTCCGGACGGATACTCTGGAAACACCATATATTTT
CASSPDGYSGNTIYF
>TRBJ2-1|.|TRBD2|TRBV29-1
TGCAGCGCACGGACTAGCGGGGGGGCCAATGAGCAGTTCTTC
CSARTSGGANEQFF
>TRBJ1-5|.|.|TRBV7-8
TGTGCCAGCAGCGGGGGGGCCAATCAGCCCCAGCATTTT
CASSGGANQPQHF
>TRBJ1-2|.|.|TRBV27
TGTGCCAGCAGTTTGCAGGGGTCTCCACTCTATGGCTACACCTTC
CASSLQGSPLYGYTF